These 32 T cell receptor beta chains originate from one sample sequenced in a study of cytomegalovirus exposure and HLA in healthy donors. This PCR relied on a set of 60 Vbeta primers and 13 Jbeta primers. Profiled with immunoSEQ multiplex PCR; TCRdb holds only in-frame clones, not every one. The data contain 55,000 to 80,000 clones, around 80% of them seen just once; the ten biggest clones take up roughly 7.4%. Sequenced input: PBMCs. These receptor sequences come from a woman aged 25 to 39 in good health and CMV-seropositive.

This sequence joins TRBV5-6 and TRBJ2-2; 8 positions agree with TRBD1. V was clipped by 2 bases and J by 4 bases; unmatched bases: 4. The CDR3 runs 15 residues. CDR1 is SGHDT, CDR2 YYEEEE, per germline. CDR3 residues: CASSLGDRGTGELFF. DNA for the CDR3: TGTGCCAGCAGCTTAGGCGACAGGGGCACCGGGGAGCTGTTTTTT. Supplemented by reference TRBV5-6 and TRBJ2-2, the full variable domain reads DAGVTQSPTHLIKTRGQQVTLRCSPKSGHDTVSWYQQALGQGPQFIFQYYEEEERQRGNFPDRFSGHQFPNYSSELNVNALLLGDSALYLCASSLGDRGTGELFFGEGSRLTVL.

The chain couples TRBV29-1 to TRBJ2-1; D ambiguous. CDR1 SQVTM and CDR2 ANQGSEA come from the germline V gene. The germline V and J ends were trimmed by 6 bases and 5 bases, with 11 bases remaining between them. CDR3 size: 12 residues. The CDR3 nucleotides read TGCAGCGTCGACTTCAAACACAATGAGCAGTTCTTC. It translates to CSVDFKHNEQFF.

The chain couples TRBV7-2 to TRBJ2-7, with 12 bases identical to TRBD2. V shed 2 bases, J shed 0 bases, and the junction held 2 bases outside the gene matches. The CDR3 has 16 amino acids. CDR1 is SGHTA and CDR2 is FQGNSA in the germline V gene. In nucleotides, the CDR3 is TGTGCCAGCAGCTTACTAGCGGGAGGGAGCTCCTACGAGCAGTACTTC. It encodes CASSLLAGGSSYEQYF.

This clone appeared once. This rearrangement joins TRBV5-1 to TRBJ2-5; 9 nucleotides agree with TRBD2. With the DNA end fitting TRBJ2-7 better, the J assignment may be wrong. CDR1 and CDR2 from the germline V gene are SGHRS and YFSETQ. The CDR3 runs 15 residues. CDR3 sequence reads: CASSPSGISGHEQYF. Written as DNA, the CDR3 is TGCGCCAGCAGCCCTAGCGGGATATCCGGCCACGAGCAGTACTTC.

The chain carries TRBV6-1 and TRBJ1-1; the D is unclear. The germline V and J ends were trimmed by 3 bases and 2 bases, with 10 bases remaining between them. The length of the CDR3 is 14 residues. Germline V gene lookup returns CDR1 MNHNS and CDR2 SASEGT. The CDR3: CASSDFRLNTEAFF. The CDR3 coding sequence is TGTGCCAGCAGTGATTTTAGATTAAACACTGAAGCTTTCTTT.

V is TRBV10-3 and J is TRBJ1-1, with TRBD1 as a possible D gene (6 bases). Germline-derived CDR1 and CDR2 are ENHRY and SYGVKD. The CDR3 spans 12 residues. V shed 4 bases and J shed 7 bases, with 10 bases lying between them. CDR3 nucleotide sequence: TGTGCCATCAGTGTAGGACAGAGTGAAGCTTTCTTT. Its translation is CAISVGQSEAFF.

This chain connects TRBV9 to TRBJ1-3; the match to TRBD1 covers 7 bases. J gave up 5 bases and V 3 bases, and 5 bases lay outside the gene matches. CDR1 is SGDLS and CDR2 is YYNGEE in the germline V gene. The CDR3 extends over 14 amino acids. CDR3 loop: CASSGRDSRNTIYF. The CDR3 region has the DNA TGTGCCAGCAGCGGGCGGGACAGCCGAAACACCATATATTTT.

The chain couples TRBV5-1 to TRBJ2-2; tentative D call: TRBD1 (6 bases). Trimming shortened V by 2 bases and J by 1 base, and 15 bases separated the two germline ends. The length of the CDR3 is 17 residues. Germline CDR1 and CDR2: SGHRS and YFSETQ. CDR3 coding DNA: TGCGCCAGCAGCTTTGTGGCCACAGGGAAGAACACCGGGGAGCTGTTTTTT. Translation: CASSFVATGKNTGELFF.

The CDR3 loop is CASSYLPTKTYEQYF. Written as DNA, the CDR3 is TGTGCCAGCAGTTACCTTCCGACAAAGACCTACGAGCAGTACTTC. The V gene is TRBV6-6, the J gene TRBJ2-7; D unclear. Germline V CDR1 and CDR2: MNHNY, SVGAGI (reference sequence). This CDR3 has 15 residues. V lost 2 bases and J lost 2, with 13 bases in between.

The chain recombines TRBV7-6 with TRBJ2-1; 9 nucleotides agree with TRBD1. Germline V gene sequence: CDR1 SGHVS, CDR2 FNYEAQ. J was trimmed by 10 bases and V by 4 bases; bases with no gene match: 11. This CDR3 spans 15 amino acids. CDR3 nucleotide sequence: TGTGCCAGCAGCTCGAACCGACAGGGGGGAAGGGAGCAGTTCTTC. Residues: CASSSNRQGGREQFF.

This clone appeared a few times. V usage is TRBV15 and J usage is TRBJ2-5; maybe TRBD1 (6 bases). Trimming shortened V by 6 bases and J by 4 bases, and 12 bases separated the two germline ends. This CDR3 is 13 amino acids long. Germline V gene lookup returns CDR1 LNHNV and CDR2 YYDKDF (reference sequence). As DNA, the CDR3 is TGTGCCACCAGTATCCACAGGGCAGAGACCCAGTACTTC. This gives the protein CATSIHRAETQYF.

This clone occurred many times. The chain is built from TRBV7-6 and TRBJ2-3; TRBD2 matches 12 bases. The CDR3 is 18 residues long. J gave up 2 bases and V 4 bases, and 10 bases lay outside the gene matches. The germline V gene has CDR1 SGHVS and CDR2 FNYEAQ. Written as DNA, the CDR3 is TGTGCCAGCAGCTCACCCCTAGCGGGAGGGGGCCCCACAGATACGCAGTATTTT. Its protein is CASSSPLAGGGPTDTQYF.

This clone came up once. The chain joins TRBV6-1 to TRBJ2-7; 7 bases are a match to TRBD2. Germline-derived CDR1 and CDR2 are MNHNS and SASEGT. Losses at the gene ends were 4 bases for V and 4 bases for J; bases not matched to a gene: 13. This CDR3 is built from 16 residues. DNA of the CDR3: TGTGCCAGCAGTGGAAGACTAGCTCCTTTGGGTTACGAGCAGTACTTC. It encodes CASSGRLAPLGYEQYF.

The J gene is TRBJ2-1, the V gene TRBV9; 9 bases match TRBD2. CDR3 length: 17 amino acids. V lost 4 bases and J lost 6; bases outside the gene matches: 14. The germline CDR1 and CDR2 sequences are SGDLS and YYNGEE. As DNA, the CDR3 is TGTGCCAGCAGCCCCAGGGGGGGGCTAGCGGGACGCAATGAGCAGTTCTTC. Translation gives CASSPRGGLAGRNEQFF.

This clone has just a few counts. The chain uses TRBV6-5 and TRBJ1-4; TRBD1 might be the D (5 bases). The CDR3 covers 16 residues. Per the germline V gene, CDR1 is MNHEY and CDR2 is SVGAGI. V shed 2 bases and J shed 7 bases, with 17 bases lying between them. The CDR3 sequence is CASSYASGRLGEKLFF. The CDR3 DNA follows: TGTGCCAGCAGTTACGCCTCAGGGAGGCTGGGTGAAAAACTGTTTTTT.

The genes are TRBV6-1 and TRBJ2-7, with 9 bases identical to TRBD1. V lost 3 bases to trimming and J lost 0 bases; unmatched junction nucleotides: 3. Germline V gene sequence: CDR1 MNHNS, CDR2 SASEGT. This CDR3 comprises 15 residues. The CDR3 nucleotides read TGTGCCAGCAGTGACCGGGACAGGGCCTCCTACGAGCAGTACTTC. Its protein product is CASSDRDRASYEQYF.

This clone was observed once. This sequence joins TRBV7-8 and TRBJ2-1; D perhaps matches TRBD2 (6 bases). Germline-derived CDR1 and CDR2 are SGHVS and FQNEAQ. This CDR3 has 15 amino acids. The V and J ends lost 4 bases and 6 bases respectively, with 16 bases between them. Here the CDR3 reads CASSWRGKVFNEQFF. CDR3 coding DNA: TGTGCCAGCAGCTGGAGGGGTAAGGTTTTCAATGAGCAGTTCTTC. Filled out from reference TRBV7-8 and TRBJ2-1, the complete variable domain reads GAGVSQSPRYKVAKRGQDVALRCDPISGHVSLFWYQQALGQGPEFLTYFQNEAQLDKSGLPSDRFFAERPEGSVSTLKIQRTQQEDSAVYLCASSWRGKVFNEQFFGPGTRLTVL.

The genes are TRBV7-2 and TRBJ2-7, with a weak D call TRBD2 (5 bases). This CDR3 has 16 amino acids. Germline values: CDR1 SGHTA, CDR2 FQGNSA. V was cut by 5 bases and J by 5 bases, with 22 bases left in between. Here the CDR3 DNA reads TGTGCCAGCAGCCTCCCCGCCAGAGCGGCAATTGACGAGCAGTACTTC. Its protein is CASSLPARAAIDEQYF.

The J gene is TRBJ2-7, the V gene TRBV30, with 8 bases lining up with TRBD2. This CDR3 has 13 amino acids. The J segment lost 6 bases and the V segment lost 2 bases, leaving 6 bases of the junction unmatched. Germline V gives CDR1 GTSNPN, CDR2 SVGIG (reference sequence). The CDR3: CAWSSGSNGEQYF. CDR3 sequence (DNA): TGTGCCTGGAGTAGCGGGAGTAACGGCGAGCAGTACTTC.

CDR3 region: CASSSELAGTNTGELFF. The CDR3 DNA follows: TGTGCCAGCAGCTCGGAGCTAGCGGGTACGAACACCGGGGAGCTGTTTTTT. The chain couples TRBV7-2 to TRBJ2-2, with 8 nucleotides matching TRBD2. V shed 4 bases and J 0 bases; nucleotides not matched to a gene: 7. This CDR3 comprises 17 residues. Germline values: CDR1 SGHTA, CDR2 FQGNSA.

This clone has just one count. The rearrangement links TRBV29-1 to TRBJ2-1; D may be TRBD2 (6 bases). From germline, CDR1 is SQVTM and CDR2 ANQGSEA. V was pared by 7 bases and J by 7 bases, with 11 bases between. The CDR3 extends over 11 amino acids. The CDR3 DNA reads TGCAGCGCTCTGGAGGGTAATGAGCAGTTCTTC. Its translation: CSALEGNEQFF.

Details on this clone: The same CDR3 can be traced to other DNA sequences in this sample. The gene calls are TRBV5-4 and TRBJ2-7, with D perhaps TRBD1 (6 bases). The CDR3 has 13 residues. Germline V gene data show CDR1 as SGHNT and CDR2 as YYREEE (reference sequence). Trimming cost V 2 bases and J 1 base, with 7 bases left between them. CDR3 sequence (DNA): TGTGCCAGCAGCTTAGACAGGTCCTACGAGCAGTACTTC. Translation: CASSLDRSYEQYF. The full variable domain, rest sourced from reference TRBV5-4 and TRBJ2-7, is ETGVTQSPTHLIKTRGQQVTLRCSSQSGHNTVSWYQQALGQGPQFIFQYYREEENGRGNFPPRFSGLQFPNYSSELNVNALELDDSALYLCASSLDRSYEQYFGPGTRLTVT.

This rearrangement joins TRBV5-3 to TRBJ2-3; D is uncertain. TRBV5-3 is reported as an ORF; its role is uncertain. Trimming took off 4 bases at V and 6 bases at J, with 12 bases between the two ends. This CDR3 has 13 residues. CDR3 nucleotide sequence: TGTGCCAGAAGCCGAAAACTTAGTGATACGCAGTATTTT. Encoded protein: CARSRKLSDTQYF.

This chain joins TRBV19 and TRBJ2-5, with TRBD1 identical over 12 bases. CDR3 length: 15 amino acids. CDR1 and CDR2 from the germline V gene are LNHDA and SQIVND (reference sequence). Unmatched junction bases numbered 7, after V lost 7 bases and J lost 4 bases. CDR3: CASTPRGQGAETQYF. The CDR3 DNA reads TGTGCCAGTACCCCCCGGGGACAGGGGGCAGAGACCCAGTACTTC.

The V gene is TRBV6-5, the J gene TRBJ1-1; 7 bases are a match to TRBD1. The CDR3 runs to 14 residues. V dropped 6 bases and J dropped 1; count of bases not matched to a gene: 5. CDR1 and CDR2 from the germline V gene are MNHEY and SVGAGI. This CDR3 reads CASRLSGGNTEAFF. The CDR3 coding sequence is TGTGCCAGCAGGTTATCAGGGGGGAACACTGAAGCTTTCTTT.

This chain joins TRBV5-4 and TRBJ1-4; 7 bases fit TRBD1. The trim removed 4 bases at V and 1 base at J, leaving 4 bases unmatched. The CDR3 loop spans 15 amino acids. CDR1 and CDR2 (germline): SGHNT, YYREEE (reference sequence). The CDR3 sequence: CASSRQGITNEKLFF. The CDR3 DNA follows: TGTGCCAGCAGCAGACAGGGTATAACTAATGAAAAACTGTTTTTT.

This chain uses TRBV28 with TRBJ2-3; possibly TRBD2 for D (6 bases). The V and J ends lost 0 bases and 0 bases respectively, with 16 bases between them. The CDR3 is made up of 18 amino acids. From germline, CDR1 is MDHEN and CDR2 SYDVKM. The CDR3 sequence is CASSLWRIAEGSTDTQYF. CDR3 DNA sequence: TGTGCCAGCAGTTTATGGAGGATAGCGGAGGGAAGCACAGATACGCAGTATTTT.

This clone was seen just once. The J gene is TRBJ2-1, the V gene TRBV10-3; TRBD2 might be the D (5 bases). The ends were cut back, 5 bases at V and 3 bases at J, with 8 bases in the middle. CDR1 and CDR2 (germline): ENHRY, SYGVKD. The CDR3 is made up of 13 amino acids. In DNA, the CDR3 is TGTGCCATCAGTACCGACTACTACAATGAGCAGTTCTTC. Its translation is CAISTDYYNEQFF.

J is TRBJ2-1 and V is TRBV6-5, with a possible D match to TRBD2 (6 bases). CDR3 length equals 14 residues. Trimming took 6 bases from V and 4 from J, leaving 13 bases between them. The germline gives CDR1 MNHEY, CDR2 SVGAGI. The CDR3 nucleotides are TGTGCCAGCAGAACTGGACTAACTTACAATGAGCAGTTCTTC. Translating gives CASRTGLTYNEQFF.

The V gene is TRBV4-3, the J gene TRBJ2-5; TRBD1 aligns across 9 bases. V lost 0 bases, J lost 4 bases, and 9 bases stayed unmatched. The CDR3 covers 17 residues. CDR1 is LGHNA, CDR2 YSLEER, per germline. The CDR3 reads CASSQDWGTTGGETQYF. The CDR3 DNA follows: TGCGCCAGCAGCCAAGATTGGGGGACGACAGGGGGAGAGACCCAGTACTTC.

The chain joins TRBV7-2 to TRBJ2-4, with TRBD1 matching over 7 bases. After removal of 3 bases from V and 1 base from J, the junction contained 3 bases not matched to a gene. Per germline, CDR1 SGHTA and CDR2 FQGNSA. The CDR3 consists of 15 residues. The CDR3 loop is CASSLRGQAKNIQYF. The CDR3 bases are TGTGCCAGCAGCTTGAGGGGGCAGGCCAAAAACATTCAGTACTTC.

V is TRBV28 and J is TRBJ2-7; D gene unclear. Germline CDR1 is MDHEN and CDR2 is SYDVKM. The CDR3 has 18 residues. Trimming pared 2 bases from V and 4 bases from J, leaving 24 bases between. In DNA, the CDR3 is TGTGCCAGCAGTTTAAGACTGTCCCTCGGTCCCCAAGAGTACGAGCAGTACTTC. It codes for CASSLRLSLGPQEYEQYF. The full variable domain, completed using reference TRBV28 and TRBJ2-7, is DVKVTQSSRYLVKRTGEKVFLECVQDMDHENMFWYRQDPGLGLRLIYFSYDVKMKEKGDIPEGYSVSREKKERFSLILESASTNQTSMYLCASSLRLSLGPQEYEQYFGPGTRLTVT.